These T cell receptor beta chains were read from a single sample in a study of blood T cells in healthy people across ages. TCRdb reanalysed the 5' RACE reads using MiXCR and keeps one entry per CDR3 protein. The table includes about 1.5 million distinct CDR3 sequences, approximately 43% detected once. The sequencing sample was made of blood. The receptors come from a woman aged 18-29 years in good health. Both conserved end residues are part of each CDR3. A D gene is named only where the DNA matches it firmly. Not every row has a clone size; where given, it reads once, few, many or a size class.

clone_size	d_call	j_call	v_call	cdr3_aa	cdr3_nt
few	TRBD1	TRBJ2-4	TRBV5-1	CASSLGQGVENIQYF	TGCGCCAGCAGCTTGGGACAGGGTGTCGAAAACATTCAGTACTTC
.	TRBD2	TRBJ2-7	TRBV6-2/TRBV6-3	CASSYVGTSGDNEQYF	TGTGCCAGCAGTTACGTCGGGACTAGCGGGGACAATGAGCAGTACTTC
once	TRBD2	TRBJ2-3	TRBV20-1	CSARDLDGGASDTQYF	TGCAGTGCTAGAGATCTTGACGGGGGGGCCTCAGATACGCAGTATTTT
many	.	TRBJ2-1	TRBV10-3	CAISEKGDAYNEQFF	TGTGCCATCAGTGAGAAGGGCGATGCCTACAATGAGCAGTTCTTC
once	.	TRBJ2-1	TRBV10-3	CAISESQARRETQFF	TGTGCCATCAGTGAGTCTCAGGCGAGGAGGGAGACCCAGTTCTTC
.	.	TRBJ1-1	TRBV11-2	CASLPRQFMNTEAFF	TGTGCCAGCTTACCCCGACAGTTTATGAACACTGAAGCTTTCTTT
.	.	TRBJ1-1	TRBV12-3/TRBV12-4	CASSLRSGTEAFF	TGTGCCAGCAGTTTACGCTCGGGAACTGAAGCTTTCTTT
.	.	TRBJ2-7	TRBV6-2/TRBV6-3	CASSFQAYNEQYF	TGTGCCAGCAGTTTCCAGGCCTACAATGAGCAGTACTTC
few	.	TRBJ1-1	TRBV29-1	CSVGALRGNTEAFF	TGCAGCGTCGGAGCCCTGCGAGGGAACACTGAAGCTTTCTTT
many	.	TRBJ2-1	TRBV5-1	CASSLTGGSYNEQFF	TGTGCCAGCAGTTTAACCGGGGGCTCCTACAATGAGCAGTTCTTC
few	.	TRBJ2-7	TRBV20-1	CSARGLRDSYEQYF	TGCAGTGCTAGAGGTCTCAGGGACTCCTACGAGCAGTACTTC
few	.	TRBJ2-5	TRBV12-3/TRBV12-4	CASTIASRDETQYF	TGTGCCAGCACCATTGCGTCGCGGGACGAGACCCAGTACTTC
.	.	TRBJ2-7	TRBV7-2	CASRWGSPEQYF	TGTGCCAGCCGCTGGGGGAGTCCTGAGCAGTACTTC